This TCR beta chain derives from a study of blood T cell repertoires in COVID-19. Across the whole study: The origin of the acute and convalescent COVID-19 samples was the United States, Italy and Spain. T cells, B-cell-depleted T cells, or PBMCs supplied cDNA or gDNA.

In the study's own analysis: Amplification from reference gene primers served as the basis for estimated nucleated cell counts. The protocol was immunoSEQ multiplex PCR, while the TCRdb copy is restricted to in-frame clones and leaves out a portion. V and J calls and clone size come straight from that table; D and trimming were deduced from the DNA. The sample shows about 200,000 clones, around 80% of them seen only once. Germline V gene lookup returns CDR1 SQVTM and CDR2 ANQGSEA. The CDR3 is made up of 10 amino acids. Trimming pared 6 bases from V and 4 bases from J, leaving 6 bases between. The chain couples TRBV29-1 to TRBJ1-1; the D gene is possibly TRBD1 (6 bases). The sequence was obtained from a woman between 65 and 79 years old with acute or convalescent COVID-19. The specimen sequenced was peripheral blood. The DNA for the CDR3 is TGCAGCGTCAGGGGCACTGAAGCTTTCTTT. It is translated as CSVRGTEAFF. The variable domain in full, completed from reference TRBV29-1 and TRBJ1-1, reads SAVISQKPSRDICQRGTSLTIQCQVDSQVTMMFWYRQQPGQSLTLIATANQGSEATYESGFVIDKFPISRPNLTFSTLTVSNMSPEDSSIYLCSVRGTEAFFGQGTRLTVV.